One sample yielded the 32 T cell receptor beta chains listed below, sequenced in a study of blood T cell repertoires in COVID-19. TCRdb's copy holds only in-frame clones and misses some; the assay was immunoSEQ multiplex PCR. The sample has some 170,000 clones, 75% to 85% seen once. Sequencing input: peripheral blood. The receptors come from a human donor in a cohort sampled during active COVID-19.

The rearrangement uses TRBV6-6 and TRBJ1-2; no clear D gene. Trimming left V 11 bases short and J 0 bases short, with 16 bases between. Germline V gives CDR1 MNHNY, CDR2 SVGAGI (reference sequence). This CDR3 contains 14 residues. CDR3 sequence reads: CAVNRAAANYGYTF. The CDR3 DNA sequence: TGTGCCGTAAACCGCGCCGCTGCTAACTATGGCTACACCTTC.

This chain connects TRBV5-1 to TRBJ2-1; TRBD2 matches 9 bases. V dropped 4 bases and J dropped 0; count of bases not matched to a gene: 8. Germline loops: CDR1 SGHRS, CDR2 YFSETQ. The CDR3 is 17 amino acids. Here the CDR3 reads CASSTRLAAGSYNEQFF. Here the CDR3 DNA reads TGCGCCAGCAGCACCCGACTAGCGGCGGGCTCCTACAATGAGCAGTTCTTC.

CDR3 nucleotides: TGTGCCAGCAGCAGCGGGACAGGGAGGGAGACCCAGTACTTC. The encoded protein is CASSSGTGRETQYF. V usage is TRBV7-2 and J usage is TRBJ2-5, with TRBD1 matching over 9 bases. The CDR3 extends over 14 amino acids. Germline values: CDR1 SGHTA, CDR2 FQGNSA. Germline trimming cut 5 bases from V and 5 bases from J; bases unmatched to any gene: 6.

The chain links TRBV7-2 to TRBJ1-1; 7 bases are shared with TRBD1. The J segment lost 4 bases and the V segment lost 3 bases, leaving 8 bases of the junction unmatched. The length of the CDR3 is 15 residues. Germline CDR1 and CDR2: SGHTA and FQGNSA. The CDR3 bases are TGTGCCAGCAGCTTTAGGGCAGGGGGAGGCACTGAAGCTTTCTTT. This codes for CASSFRAGGGTEAFF. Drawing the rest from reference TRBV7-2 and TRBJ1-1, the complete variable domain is GAGVSQSPSNKVTEKGKDVELRCDPISGHTALYWYRQSLGQGLEFLIYFQGNSAPDKSGLPSDRFSAERTGGSVSTLTIQRTQQEDSAVYLCASSFRAGGGTEAFFGQGTRLTVV.

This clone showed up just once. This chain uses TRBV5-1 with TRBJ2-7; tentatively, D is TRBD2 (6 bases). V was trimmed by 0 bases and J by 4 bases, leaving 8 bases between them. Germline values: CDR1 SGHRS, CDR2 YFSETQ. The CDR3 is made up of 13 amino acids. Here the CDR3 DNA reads TGCGCCAGCAGCTTGGACGGAGGGTACGAGCAGTACTTC. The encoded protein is CASSLDGGYEQYF.

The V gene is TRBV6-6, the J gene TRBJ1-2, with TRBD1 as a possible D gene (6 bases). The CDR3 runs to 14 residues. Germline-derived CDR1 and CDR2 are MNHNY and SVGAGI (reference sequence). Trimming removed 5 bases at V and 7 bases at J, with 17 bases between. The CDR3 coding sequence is TGTGCCAGCAGTCCACAACAGGGAGTTGCTGGCTACACCTTC. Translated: CASSPQQGVAGYTF.

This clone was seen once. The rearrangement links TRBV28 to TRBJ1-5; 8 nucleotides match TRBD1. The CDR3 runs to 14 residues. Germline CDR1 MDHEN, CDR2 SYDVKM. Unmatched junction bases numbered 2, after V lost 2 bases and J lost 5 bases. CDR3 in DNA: TGTGCCAGCAGTTTAGAGGACAGGGATCAGCCCCAGCATTTT. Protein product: CASSLEDRDQPQHF.

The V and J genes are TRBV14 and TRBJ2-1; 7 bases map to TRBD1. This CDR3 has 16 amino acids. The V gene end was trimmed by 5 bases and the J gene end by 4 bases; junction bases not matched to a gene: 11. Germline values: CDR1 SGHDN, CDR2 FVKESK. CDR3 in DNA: TGTGCCAGCAGCAGCCTGGAACAGGGGAATTACAATGAGCAGTTCTTC. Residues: CASSSLEQGNYNEQFF.

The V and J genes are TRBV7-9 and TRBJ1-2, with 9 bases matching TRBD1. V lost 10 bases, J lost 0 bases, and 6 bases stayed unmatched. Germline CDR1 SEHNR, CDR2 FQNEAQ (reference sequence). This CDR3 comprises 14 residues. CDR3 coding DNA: TGTGCCACCACTGGGGACAGGGCTAACTATGGCTACACCTTC. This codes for CATTGDRANYGYTF.

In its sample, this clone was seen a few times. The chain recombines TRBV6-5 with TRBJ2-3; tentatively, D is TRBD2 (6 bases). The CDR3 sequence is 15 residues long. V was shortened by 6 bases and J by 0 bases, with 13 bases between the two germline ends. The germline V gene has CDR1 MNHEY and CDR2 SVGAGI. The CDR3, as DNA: TGTGCCAGCAGCCGGCGCGGGACTAGCACAGATACGCAGTATTTT. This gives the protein CASSRRGTSTDTQYF.

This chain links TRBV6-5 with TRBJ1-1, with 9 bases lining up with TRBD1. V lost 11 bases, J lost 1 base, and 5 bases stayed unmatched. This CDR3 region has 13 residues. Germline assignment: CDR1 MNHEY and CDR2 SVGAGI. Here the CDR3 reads CAPRTGENTEAFF. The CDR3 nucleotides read TGTGCCCCTAGGACAGGGGAGAACACTGAAGCTTTCTTT.

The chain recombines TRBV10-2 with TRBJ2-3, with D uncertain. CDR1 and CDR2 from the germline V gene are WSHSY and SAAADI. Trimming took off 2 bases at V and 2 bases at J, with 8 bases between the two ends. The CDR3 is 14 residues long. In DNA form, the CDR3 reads TGCGCCAGCAGTGAGACGGGTCACACAGATACGCAGTATTTT. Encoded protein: CASSETGHTDTQYF.

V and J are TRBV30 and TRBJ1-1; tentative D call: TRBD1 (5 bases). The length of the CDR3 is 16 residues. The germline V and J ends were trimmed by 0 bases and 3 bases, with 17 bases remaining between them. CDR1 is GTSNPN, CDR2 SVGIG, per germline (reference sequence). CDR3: CAWSVRGGLGHTEAFF. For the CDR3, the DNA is TGTGCCTGGAGTGTACGGGGGGGTCTCGGGCACACTGAAGCTTTCTTT.

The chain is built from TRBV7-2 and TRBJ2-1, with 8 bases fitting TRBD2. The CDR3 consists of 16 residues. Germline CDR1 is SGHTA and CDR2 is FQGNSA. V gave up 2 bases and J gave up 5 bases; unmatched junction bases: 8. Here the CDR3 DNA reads TGTGCCAGCAGCTTATATAGCGGGATTACGAACAATGAGCAGTTCTTC. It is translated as CASSLYSGITNNEQFF.

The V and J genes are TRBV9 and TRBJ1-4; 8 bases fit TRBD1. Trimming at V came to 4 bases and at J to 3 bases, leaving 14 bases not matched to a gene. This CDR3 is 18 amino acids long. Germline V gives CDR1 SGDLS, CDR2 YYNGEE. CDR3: CASSPLTGVGVSNEKLFF. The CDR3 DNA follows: TGTGCCAGCAGCCCACTGACAGGGGTTGGAGTGTCTAATGAAAAACTGTTTTTT.

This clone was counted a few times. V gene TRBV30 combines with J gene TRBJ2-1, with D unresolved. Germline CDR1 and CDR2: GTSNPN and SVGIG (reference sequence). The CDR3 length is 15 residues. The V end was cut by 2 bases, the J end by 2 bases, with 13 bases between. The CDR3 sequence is CAWSHEVLAYNEQFF. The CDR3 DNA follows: TGTGCCTGGAGTCACGAGGTTTTGGCCTACAATGAGCAGTTCTTC.

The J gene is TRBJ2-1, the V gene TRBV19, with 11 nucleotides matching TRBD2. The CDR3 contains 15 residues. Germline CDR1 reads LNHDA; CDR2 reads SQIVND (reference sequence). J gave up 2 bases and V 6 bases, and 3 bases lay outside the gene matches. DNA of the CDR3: TGTGCCAGTAGGCTGACTAGCGGGACCTACAATGAGCAGTTCTTC. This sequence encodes CASRLTSGTYNEQFF.

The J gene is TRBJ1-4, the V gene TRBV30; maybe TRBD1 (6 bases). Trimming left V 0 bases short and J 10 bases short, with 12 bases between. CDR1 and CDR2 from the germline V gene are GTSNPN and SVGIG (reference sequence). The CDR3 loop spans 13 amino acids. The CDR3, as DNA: TGTGCCTGGAGTGTAGGGGGTGGGGGAAAACTGTTTTTT. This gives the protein CAWSVGGGGKLFF.

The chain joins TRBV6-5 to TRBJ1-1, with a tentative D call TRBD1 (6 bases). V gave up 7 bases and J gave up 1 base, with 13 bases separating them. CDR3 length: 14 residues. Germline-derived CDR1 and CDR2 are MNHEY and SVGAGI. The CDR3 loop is CASILTGSNTEAFF. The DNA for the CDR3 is TGTGCCAGCATCCTCACAGGGTCGAACACTGAAGCTTTCTTT.

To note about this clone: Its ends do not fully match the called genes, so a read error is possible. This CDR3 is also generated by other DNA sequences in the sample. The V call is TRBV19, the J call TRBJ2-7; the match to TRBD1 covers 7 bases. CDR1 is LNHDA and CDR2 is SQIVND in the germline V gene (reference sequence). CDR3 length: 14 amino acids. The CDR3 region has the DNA TGTGCCAGTAGGCTAGGGACAGTGTCCTCCGAGCAGTACTTC. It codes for CASRLGTVSSEQYF.

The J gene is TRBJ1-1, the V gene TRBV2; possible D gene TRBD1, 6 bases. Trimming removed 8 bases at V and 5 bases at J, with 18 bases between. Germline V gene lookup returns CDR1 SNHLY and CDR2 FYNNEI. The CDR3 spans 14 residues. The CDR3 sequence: CASFMGGAGTEAFF. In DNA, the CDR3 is TGTGCCAGCTTCATGGGGGGGGCAGGAACTGAAGCTTTCTTT.

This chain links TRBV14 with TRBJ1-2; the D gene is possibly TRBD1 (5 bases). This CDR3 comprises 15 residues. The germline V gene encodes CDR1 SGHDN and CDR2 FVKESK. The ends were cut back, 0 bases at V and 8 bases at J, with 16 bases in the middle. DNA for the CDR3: TGTGCCAGCAGCCAAGATCGGGCAGGGTTACGAGGCTACACCTTC. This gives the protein CASSQDRAGLRGYTF.

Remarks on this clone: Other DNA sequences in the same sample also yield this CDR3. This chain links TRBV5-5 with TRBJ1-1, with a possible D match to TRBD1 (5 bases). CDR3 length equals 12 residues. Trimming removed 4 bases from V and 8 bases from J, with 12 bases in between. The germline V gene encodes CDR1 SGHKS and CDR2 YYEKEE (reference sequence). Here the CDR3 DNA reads TGTGCCAGCAGCCGGGTGGGGGGGGAAGCTTTCTTT. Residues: CASSRVGGEAFF.

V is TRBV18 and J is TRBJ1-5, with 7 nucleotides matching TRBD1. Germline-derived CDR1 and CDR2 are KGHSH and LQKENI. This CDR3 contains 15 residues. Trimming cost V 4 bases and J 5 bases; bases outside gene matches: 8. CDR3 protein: CASSRATTGDQPQHF. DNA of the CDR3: TGTGCCAGCTCACGCGCGACAACAGGGGATCAGCCCCAGCATTTT. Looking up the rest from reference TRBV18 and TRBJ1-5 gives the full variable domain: NAGVMQNPRHLVRRRGQEARLRCSPMKGHSHVYWYRQLPEEGLKFMVYLQKENIIDESGMPKERFSAEFPKEGPSILRIQQVVRGDSAAYFCASSRATTGDQPQHFGDGTRLSIL.

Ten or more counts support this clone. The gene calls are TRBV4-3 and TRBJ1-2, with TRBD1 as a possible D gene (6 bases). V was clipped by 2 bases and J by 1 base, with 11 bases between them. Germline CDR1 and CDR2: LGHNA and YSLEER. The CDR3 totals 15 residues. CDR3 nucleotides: TGCGCCAGCAGCCAAACAGGGACCTATAACTATGGCTACACCTTC. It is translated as CASSQTGTYNYGYTF.

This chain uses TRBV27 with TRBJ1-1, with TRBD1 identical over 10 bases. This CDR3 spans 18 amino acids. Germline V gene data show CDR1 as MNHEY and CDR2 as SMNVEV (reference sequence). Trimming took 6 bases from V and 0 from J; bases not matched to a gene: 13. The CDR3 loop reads CASSGTGVRDDMNTEAFF. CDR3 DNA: TGTGCCAGCAGCGGGACAGGGGTTCGAGACGACATGAACACTGAAGCTTTCTTT.

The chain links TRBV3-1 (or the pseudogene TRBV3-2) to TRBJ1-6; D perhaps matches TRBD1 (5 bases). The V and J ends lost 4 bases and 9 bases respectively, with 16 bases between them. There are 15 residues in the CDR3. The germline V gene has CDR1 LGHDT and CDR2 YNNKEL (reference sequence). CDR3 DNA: TGTGCCAGCAGCCCTACACCTGGGGCCTCTTCACCCCTCCACTTT. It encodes CASSPTPGASSPLHF.

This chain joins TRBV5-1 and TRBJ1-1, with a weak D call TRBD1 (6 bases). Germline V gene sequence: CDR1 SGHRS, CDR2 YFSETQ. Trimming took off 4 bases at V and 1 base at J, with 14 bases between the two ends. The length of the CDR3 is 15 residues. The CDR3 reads CASSAAQGANTEAFF. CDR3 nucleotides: TGCGCCAGCAGCGCGGCACAGGGAGCGAACACTGAAGCTTTCTTT.

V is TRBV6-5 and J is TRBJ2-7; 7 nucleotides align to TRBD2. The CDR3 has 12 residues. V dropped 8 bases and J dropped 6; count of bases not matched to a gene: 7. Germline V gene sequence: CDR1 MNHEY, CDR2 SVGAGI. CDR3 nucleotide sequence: TGTGCCAGCTCTATGGGGGAGGGCGAGCAGTACTTC. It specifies CASSMGEGEQYF.

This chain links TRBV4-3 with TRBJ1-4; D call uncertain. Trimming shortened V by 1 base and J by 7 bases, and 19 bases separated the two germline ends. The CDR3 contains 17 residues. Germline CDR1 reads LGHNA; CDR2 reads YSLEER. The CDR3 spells CASSQGRGEGIAEKLFF. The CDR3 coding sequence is TGCGCCAGCAGCCAAGGCCGCGGGGAAGGGATTGCTGAAAAACTGTTTTTT.

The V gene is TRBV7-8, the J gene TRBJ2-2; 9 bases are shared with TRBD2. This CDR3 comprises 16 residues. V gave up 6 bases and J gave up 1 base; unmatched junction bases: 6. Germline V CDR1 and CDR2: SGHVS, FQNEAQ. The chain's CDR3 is CASRPLAGENTGELFF. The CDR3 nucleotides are TGTGCCAGCAGGCCTTTAGCGGGGGAGAACACCGGGGAGCTGTTTTTT.

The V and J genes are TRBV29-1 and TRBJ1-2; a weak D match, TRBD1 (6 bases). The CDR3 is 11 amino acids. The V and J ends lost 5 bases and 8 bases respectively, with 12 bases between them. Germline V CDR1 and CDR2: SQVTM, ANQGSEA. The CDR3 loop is CSVLGARGYTF. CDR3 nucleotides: TGCAGCGTTCTGGGGGCACGAGGCTACACCTTC. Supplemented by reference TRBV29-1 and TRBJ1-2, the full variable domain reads SAVISQKPSRDICQRGTSLTIQCQVDSQVTMMFWYRQQPGQSLTLIATANQGSEATYESGFVIDKFPISRPNLTFSTLTVSNMSPEDSSIYLCSVLGARGYTFGSGTRLTVV.